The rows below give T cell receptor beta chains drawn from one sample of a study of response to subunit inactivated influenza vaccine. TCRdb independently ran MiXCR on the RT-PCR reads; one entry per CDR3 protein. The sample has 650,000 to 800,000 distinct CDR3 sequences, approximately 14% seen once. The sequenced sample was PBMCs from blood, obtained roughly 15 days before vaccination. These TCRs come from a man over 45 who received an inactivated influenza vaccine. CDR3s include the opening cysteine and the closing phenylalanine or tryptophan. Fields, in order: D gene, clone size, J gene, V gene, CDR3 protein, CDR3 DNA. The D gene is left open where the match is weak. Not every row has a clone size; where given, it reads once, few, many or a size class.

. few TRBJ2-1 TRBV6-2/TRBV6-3 CASSYSGLKNEQFF TGTGCCAGCAGTTACTCAGGCCTGAAAAATGAGCAGTTCTTC
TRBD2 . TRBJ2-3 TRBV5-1 CARAGGTDTQYF TGCGCCAGGGCGGGGGGCACAGATACGCAGTATTTT
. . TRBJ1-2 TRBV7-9 CASSSEPAGGYGYTF TGTGCCAGCAGCTCAGAGCCGGCCGGGGGCTATGGCTACACCTTC
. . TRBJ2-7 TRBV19 CASSRSGSEQYF TGTGCCAGTAGTCGCTCAGGGAGTGAGCAGTACTTC
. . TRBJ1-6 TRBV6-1 CASRAGNLNNSPLHF TGTGCCAGCAGGGCTGGTAATCTTAATAATTCACCCCTCCACTTT
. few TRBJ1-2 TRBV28 CASSFVIRALYGYTF TGTGCCAGCAGTTTCGTGATCCGGGCCCTCTATGGCTACACCTTC
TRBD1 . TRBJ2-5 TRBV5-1 CASSSDRVKETQYF TGCGCCAGCAGCTCGGACAGGGTTAAGGAGACCCAGTACTTC
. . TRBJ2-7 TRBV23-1 CASSYRVGFYEQYF TGCGCCAGCAGCTACAGGGTAGGGTTCTACGAGCAGTACTTC
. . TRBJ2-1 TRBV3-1 CASSQDSSVYEQFF TGTGCCAGCAGCCAAGATTCAAGCGTCTATGAGCAGTTCTTC
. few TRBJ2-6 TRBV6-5 CASSYKGPRISGANVLTF TGTGCCAGCAGTTACAAGGGACCCAGGATCTCTGGGGCCAACGTCCTGACTTTC
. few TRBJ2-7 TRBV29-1 CSVGGLGTYEQYF TGCAGCGTTGGTGGCCTGGGAACCTACGAGCAGTACTTC
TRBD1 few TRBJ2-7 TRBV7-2 CASSPTLDRVREQYF TGTGCCAGCAGCCCCACATTGGACAGGGTTCGGGAGCAGTACTTC
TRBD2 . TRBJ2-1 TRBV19 CASDRTSGGINEQFF TGTGCCAGCGATAGGACTAGCGGGGGGATCAATGAGCAGTTCTTC
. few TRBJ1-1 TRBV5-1 CASSRATRGRGTEAFF TGCGCCAGCAGCAGAGCCACCAGGGGAAGAGGCACTGAAGCTTTCTTT
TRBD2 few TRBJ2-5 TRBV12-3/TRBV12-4 CASSPRGLDGTQYF TGTGCCAGCAGTCCGCGAGGACTAGACGGGACCCAGTACTTC
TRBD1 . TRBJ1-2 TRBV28 CASNPGQTNYGYTF TGTGCCAGCAACCCGGGACAGACTAACTATGGCTACACCTTC
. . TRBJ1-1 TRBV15 CATSRDPKNTEAFF TGTGCCACCAGCAGAGATCCAAAGAACACTGAAGCTTTCTTT
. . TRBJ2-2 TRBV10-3 CAISNRENTGELFF TGTGCCATCAGTAACAGGGAGAACACCGGGGAGCTGTTTTTT
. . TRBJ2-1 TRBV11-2 CASSLDRGGQRGYEQFF TGTGCCAGCAGCTTAGATCGGGGGGGACAGCGGGGCTATGAGCAGTTCTTC
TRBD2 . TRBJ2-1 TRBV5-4 CASSLVAGEGNEQFF TGTGCCAGCAGCTTAGTAGCGGGAGAGGGTAATGAGCAGTTCTTC
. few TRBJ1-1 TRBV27 CASSLSGRVNTEAFF TGTGCCAGCAGTTTATCGGGCCGAGTGAACACTGAAGCTTTCTTT
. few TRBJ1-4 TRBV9 CASSVDKGTNEKLFF TGTGCCAGCAGCGTAGACAAAGGCACTAATGAAAAACTGTTTTTT
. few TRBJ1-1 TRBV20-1 CSGGGTGEAFF TGCAGTGGAGGAGGAACAGGTGAAGCTTTCTTT
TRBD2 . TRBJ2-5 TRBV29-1 CSVEGTSGKYQETQYF TGCAGCGTTGAGGGGACTAGCGGGAAGTACCAAGAGACCCAGTACTTC
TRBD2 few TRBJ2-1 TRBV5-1 CASSKNSGRESSFWNEQFF TGCGCCAGCAGTAAAAATAGCGGGAGAGAATCCTCCTTCTGGAATGAGCAGTTCTTC
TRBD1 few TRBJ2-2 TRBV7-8 CASSPGQGSFGELFF TGTGCCAGCAGCCCGGGACAGGGGAGCTTCGGGGAGCTGTTTTTT
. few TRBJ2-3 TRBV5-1 CASSFQEPSTDTQYF TGCGCCAGCAGCTTTCAGGAGCCTAGCACAGATACGCAGTATTTT
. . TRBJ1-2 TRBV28 CASSPAGDSYGYTF TGTGCCAGCAGTCCGGCCGGCGACAGCTATGGCTACACCTTC
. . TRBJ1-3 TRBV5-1 CASSYDGLSGNTIYF TGCGCCAGCAGTTACGACGGACTCTCTGGAAACACCATATATTTT
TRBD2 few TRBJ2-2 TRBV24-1 CATSDGLALAGELFF TGTGCCACCAGTGATGGACTAGCGTTGGCCGGGGAGCTGTTTTTT